Presented here are 15 T cell receptor beta chains from one specimen sequenced in a study of CD8+ T cells in alopecia areata (dated by TCRdb to between 2018 and 2020). The time point label corresponds to: around 26 weeks on oral tofacitinib. The treatment or condition label of this sample denotes: oral pan-JAK inhibitor, 5-10 mg twice daily. Libraries were made using the immunoSEQ multiplex PCR assay. RNA was extracted from all samples and reverse transcribed into cDNA as template for TCR sequencing. TCRdb carries this immuneACCESS record with in-frame sequences only. Its versions omit some clonotypes, under half of them owing to an unresolved V gene in the studies checked, with the rest unexplained. The sample yields roughly 200,000 clones; 53% were counted once. More than 10% of the sample is in the top ten clones. The source material was CD8+ T cells sorted from blood, sampled at week 24, from a patient treated with tofacitinib. These receptors all stem from a human donor with alopecia areata.

This clone occurred once. This chain uses TRBV2 with TRBJ2-7; 8 bases align to TRBD1. Losses at the gene ends were 2 bases for V and 6 bases for J; bases not matched to a gene: 9. CDR3 length: 15 residues. CDR1 and CDR2 from the germline V gene are SNHLY and FYNNEI. The CDR3 DNA sequence: TGTGCCAGCAGTGAAATGGACAGGGAAGCTCGCGAGCAGTACTTC. Amino acid sequence: CASSEMDREAREQYF.

This clone appeared a single time. The genes are TRBV25-1 and TRBJ2-7; D might be TRBD1 (5 bases). V lost 3 bases to trimming and J lost 5 bases, with 20 bases between them. Germline CDR1 and CDR2: MGHDK and SYGVNS. The CDR3 covers 16 residues. The CDR3 DNA is TGTGCCAGCAGTGACCTTAAATCTTCACAGGAAAACGAGCAGTACTTC. Its translation is CASSDLKSSQENEQYF.

This sequence joins TRBV27 and TRBJ2-5, with no clear D. Germline V CDR1 and CDR2: MNHEY, SMNVEV (reference sequence). V was cut by 6 bases and J by 2 bases, with 10 bases left in between. The CDR3 spans 13 residues. The DNA of the CDR3 is TGTGCCAGCAGCCCCATGAGGCAAGAGACCCAGTACTTC. Amino acids: CASSPMRQETQYF.

The sample holds a few counts of this clone. V gene TRBV7-9 combines with J gene TRBJ1-2; D remains ambiguous. This CDR3 is built from 15 residues. Between the trimmed V and J ends, which lost 5 bases and 8 bases, there was a span of 21 bases. In germline, CDR1 is SEHNR, CDR2 FQNEAQ (reference sequence). CDR3 in DNA: TGTGCCAGCAGCCTCGGGTCCGCGGTTACGGCCGGCTACACCTTC. It yields the protein CASSLGSAVTAGYTF.

This chain joins TRBV29-1 and TRBJ1-1, with TRBD1 matching over 9 bases. The CDR3 is made up of 12 amino acids. Germline V gene data show CDR1 as SQVTM and CDR2 as ANQGSEA. V dropped 6 bases and J dropped 7; count of bases not matched to a gene: 6. Written as DNA, the CDR3 is TGCAGCGTCACAGGGGGCTGGGGTGAAGCTTTCTTT. Protein sequence: CSVTGGWGEAFF.

This clone was observed a handful of times. This rearrangement joins TRBV7-3 to TRBJ2-7, with D hard to call. V gave up 0 bases and J gave up 2 bases, with 14 bases separating them. The CDR3 covers 16 residues. Germline V lookup: CDR1 SGHTA, CDR2 FQGTGA. The DNA of the CDR3 is TGTGCCAGCAGCTTAACGGGCCCGCTCATCCCCTACGAGCAGTACTTC. This translates into CASSLTGPLIPYEQYF.

This chain connects TRBV7-9 to TRBJ1-2; a possible D gene is TRBD1 (6 bases). This CDR3 spans 14 amino acids. V lost 3 bases and J lost 8, with 16 bases in between. Germline V lookup: CDR1 SEHNR, CDR2 FQNEAQ (reference sequence). The CDR3 nucleotides read TGTGCCAGCAGCTTTGGGCAAGGGGGGGACGGCTACACCTTC. Translation gives CASSFGQGGDGYTF.

The chain employs TRBV4-2 and TRBJ2-7; D call uncertain. Trimming removed 5 bases at V and 7 bases at J, with 12 bases between. CDR1 is LGHNA and CDR2 is YNFKEQ in the germline V gene. The CDR3 consists of 12 residues. The CDR3 here is CASSLIATEQYF. In nucleotides, the CDR3 is TGTGCCAGCAGCTTGATCGCTACGGAGCAGTACTTC.

The chain carries TRBV30 and TRBJ1-1; unclear D gene. Germline values: CDR1 GTSNPN, CDR2 SVGIG (reference sequence). Trimming cost V 0 bases and J 8 bases, with 13 bases left between them. The CDR3 runs 13 residues. In nucleotides, the CDR3 is TGTGCCTGGAGTGTACAGTCCTCTCGGGAAGCTTTCTTT. This encodes CAWSVQSSREAFF.

V usage is TRBV9 and J usage is TRBJ2-3, with 11 positions matching TRBD2. Germline V CDR1 and CDR2: SGDLS, YYNGEE. The CDR3 contains 16 residues. V trimming: 4 bases; J trimming: 0 bases; junction bases outside the gene matches: 4. The CDR3 nucleotides are TGTGCCAGCAGCCCTCGACTAGCGGGAAGCACAGATACGCAGTATTTT. This codes for CASSPRLAGSTDTQYF.

The rearrangement links TRBV11-2 to TRBJ1-2, with 10 positions matching TRBD1. Germline CDR1 is SGHAT and CDR2 is FQNNGV. Trimming at V came to 5 bases and at J to 2 bases, leaving 5 bases not matched to a gene. This CDR3 has 15 residues. CDR3 in DNA: TGTGCCAGCAGCGCCGGGACAGGGGTAAACTATGGCTACACCTTC. Encoded protein: CASSAGTGVNYGYTF.

CDR3 protein: CAWSFGPEAFF. In nucleotides, the CDR3 is TGTGCCTGGAGTTTCGGACCTGAAGCTTTCTTT. J is TRBJ1-1 and V is TRBV30; D call uncertain. Germline V gene lookup returns CDR1 GTSNPN and CDR2 SVGIG (reference sequence). There are 11 residues in the CDR3. V was clipped by 2 bases and J by 6 bases, with 7 bases between them.

In the case of this clone: Other DNA sequences of this sample code for an identical CDR3. The chain carries TRBV11-2 and TRBJ2-1; D gene unclear. V was clipped by 1 base and J by 0 bases, with 1 base between them. Germline V lookup: CDR1 SGHAT, CDR2 FQNNGV. CDR3 size: 13 residues. This chain's CDR3 is CASSLGSYNEQFF. CDR3 in DNA: TGTGCCAGCAGCTTAGGCTCCTACAATGAGCAGTTCTTC. The full variable domain, completed using reference TRBV11-2 and TRBJ2-1, is EAGVAQSPRYKIIEKRQSVAFWCNPISGHATLYWYQQILGQGPKLLIQFQNNGVVDDSQLPKDRFSAERLKGVDSTLKIQPAKLEDSAVYLCASSLGSYNEQFFGPGTRLTVL.

Turning to this clone: A far more abundant clone sits one base away, making this likely a read error. The rearrangement links TRBV5-8 to TRBJ1-2; no clear D gene. V was trimmed by 4 bases and J by 3 bases, leaving 19 bases between them. CDR1 SGHTS and CDR2 YDEGEE come from the germline V gene. This CDR3 comprises 16 residues. CDR3: CASSQVSLATDYGYTF. The CDR3 bases are TGTGCCAGCAGCCAAGTTTCGCTAGCCACAGACTATGGCTACACCTTC.

This chain links TRBV5-1 with TRBJ2-6; a possible D gene is TRBD1 (6 bases). The CDR3 runs 19 residues. V lost 1 base and J 1 base, leaving 18 bases between the germline ends. CDR1 is SGHRS and CDR2 is YFSETQ in the germline V gene. In DNA, the CDR3 is TGCGCCAGCAGCTTGAAAGTCGGGACAAAGACATCTGGGGCCAACGTCCTGACTTTC. Translated: CASSLKVGTKTSGANVLTF. Supplemented by reference TRBV5-1 and TRBJ2-6, the full variable domain reads KAGVTQTPRYLIKTRGQQVTLSCSPISGHRSVSWYQQTPGQGLQFLFEYFSETQRNKGNFPGRFSGRQFSNSRSEMNVSTLELGDSALYLCASSLKVGTKTSGANVLTFGAGSRLTVL.